In this sample, the clone carrying this T cell receptor beta chain turned up a few times. The second PCR ran about 6 to 11 cycles with a sample-barcoded 5' primer and J-beta primers. Tagging of each cDNA molecule was performed by a template-switch adaptor with 12 random nucleotides. MiXCR was run by TCRdb on the 5' RACE reads, yielding one entry per CDR3 protein. The sample carries roughly 1.6 million distinct CDR3 sequences, 34% recorded once. This record comes from a study of blood T cells in healthy people across ages. Trimming cost V 0 bases and J 13 bases, with 10 bases left between them. This CDR3 has 12 residues. The V gene's germline CDR1 is KGHSH and CDR2 LQKENI.

This TCR came from a woman in her thirties in good health. What was sequenced was blood. The V and J genes are TRBV18 and TRBJ2-4; D may be TRBD2 (6 bases). The CDR3 loop reads CASSPPGGKQYF. In nucleotides, the CDR3 is TGTGCCAGCTCACCACCGGGGGGAAAGCAGTACTTC.